The following is a T cell receptor beta chain sequence with its context. What it binds is not known. CD8 cells regarded as naive lacked CD45RO, were positively chosen for CCR7, and omitted terminally differentiated effector memory CD45RA+ cells. The data stem from a study of shared clonotypes between healthy human individuals. General study points: Shared clonotypes across all four donors exceeded non-shared ones in generation probability.

CDR1 is MNHEY and CDR2 is SMNVEV in the germline V gene (reference sequence). The CDR3 is made up of 14 amino acids. The V end lost 1 base, the J end lost 5 bases, and 11 bases lay between the germline ends. Only in-frame clones appear in the TCRdb table, and some are missing; sequencing was by immunoSEQ multiplex PCR. This table holds millions of clones, approximately 94% found once. Sequenced input: naive CD8+ T cells from PBMCs. The source is a young man in good health. Some clones in this sample may be carry-over from other donors' samples. The gene calls are TRBV27 and TRBJ2-5; no definite D call. The CDR3 here is CASSLYGVGETQYF. CDR3 bases: TGTGCCAGCAGTTTATATGGGGTAGGGGAGACCCAGTACTTC.